This T cell receptor beta chain was obtained from a study of blood T cell repertoires in COVID-19. Study as a whole: The origin of the acute and convalescent COVID-19 samples was the United States, Italy and Spain. PBMCs, B-cell-depleted T cells, or T cells provided the cDNA or gDNA that made up the material.

Sequencing was performed with immunoSEQ multiplex PCR; in TCRdb, only in-frame clones are kept and a portion is missing. The sample has 330,000 or so clones; about nine tenths are singletons. V was clipped by 0 bases and J by 2 bases, with 11 bases between them. The CDR3 sequence is 16 residues long. Germline CDR1 MNHEY, CDR2 SMNVEV (reference sequence). Specimen: PBMCs or T cells enriched from blood (not recorded which). The rearrangement links TRBV27 to TRBJ2-4, with TRBD2 as a possible D gene (6 bases). The sequence derives from a woman aged 25 to 39 who had been exposed to COVID-19. Written as DNA, the CDR3 is TGTGCCAGCAGTTTATCGGAGGGCCCGCCCAAAAACATTCAGTACTTC. Its protein is CASSLSEGPPKNIQYF.